The 17 T cell receptor beta chains presented below share a single source sample, sequenced in a study of blood T cell repertoires in COVID-19. TCRdb's copy holds only in-frame clones and misses some; the assay was immunoSEQ multiplex PCR. The table lists 150,000 to 200,000 clones, roughly 87% of them singletons. Material for sequencing was PBMCs or T cells enriched from blood (not recorded which). These receptors originate from a woman in her forties or fifties who had recovered from COVID-19.

This clone was counted a single time. The chain combines TRBV4-1 with TRBJ2-2; D may be TRBD2 (5 bases). Trimming stripped 0 bases from V and 4 bases from J, with 12 bases between. This CDR3 spans 16 amino acids. Germline V gives CDR1 MGHRA, CDR2 YSYEKL. The CDR3 DNA follows: TGCGCCAGCAGCCAAGATCGTGGGGAGCCCACCGGGGAGCTGTTTTTT. It codes for CASSQDRGEPTGELFF.

CDR3 DNA: TGTGCCAGCAGTTCCCGTGGTCGGAGCAATCAGCCCCAGCATTTT. Residues: CASSSRGRSNQPQHF. V usage is TRBV28 and J usage is TRBJ1-5; D gene unclear. The germline V gene has CDR1 MDHEN and CDR2 SYDVKM. This CDR3 is built from 15 residues. Trimming removed 4 bases from V and 1 base from J, with 11 bases in between.

CDR3 in DNA: TGTGCCAGCAGCTTAAGGACAGGGTTGGGCACTGAAGCTTTCTTT. This codes for CASSLRTGLGTEAFF. The V call is TRBV7-9, the J call TRBJ1-1; 8 bases agree with TRBD1. V trimming: 2 bases; J trimming: 4 bases; junction bases outside the gene matches: 6. Germline V gene sequence: CDR1 SEHNR, CDR2 FQNEAQ (reference sequence). This CDR3 comprises 15 residues.

Only a few counts were recorded for this clone. The chain joins TRBV11-3 to TRBJ2-2; the match to TRBD1 covers 10 bases. The CDR3 is made up of 16 amino acids. Germline values: CDR1 SGHNT, CDR2 YENEEA. J gave up 4 bases and V 1 base, and 3 bases lay outside the gene matches. The CDR3 loop is CASSLAGTGVTGELFF. The CDR3 nucleotides read TGTGCCAGCAGCTTAGCCGGGACAGGGGTCACCGGGGAGCTGTTTTTT. Full variable domain (missing parts from reference TRBV11-3 and TRBJ2-2): EAGVVQSPRYKIIEKKQPVAFWCNPISGHNTLYWYLQNLGQGPELLIRYENEEAVDDSQLPKDRFSAERLKGVDSTLKIQPAELGDSAVYLCASSLAGTGVTGELFFGEGSRLTVL.

In the case of this clone: This sample includes further DNA sequences coding for the same CDR3. The V call is TRBV3-1 (or the pseudogene TRBV3-2), the J call TRBJ2-1; 10 bases match TRBD2. The CDR3 sequence is 15 residues long. V lost 1 base, J lost 3 bases, and 0 bases stayed unmatched. Germline CDR1 LGHDT, CDR2 YNNKEL (reference sequence). The CDR3 spells CASSQGLAGYNEQFF. The CDR3 nucleotides are TGTGCCAGCAGCCAAGGACTAGCGGGCTACAATGAGCAGTTCTTC.

This chain connects TRBV20-1 to TRBJ1-1; D is unclear. The length of the CDR3 is 11 residues. CDR1 and CDR2 from the germline V gene are DFQATT and SNEGSKA (reference sequence). CDR3 sequence reads: CGFSLTSEAFF. The CDR3 DNA reads as TGCGGTTTCTCTCTTACATCTGAAGCTTTCTTT.

Of note for this clone: Sequence at one end of the junction differs from germline and may be a read error. This rearrangement joins TRBV20-1 to TRBJ2-7; a weak D match, TRBD1 (6 bases). The CDR3 length is 11 residues. Germline-derived CDR1 and CDR2 are DFQATT and SNEGSKA (reference sequence). The CDR3 DNA reads as TGCAGTGCTAGCCCTGACAGGCTTCCCGAATTC. Its translation: CSASPDRLPEF.

This clone was detected only a few times. The V and J genes are TRBV23-1 and TRBJ1-5, with D perhaps TRBD1 (6 bases). TRBV23-1 is filed as an ORF, its function uncertain. V was shortened by 0 bases and J by 7 bases, with 16 bases between the two germline ends. The CDR3 runs to 16 residues. Here the CDR3 DNA reads TGCGCCAGCAGTCAATCTGGGGGCAGGGGTTGCCAGCCCCAGCATTTT. Its protein product is CASSQSGGRGCQPQHF.

The chain couples TRBV28 to TRBJ2-7, with 8 bases aligning to TRBD1. Trimming at V came to 6 bases and at J to 5 bases, leaving 6 bases not matched to a gene. This CDR3 is built from 13 residues. The germline V gene has CDR1 MDHEN and CDR2 SYDVKM. The CDR3 sequence: CASRRQGPNEQYF. The CDR3 nucleotides read TGTGCCAGCAGGAGACAGGGGCCCAACGAGCAGTACTTC.

The genes are TRBV18 and TRBJ1-2, with 7 bases identical to TRBD1. This CDR3 is 15 amino acids long. CDR1 is KGHSH, CDR2 LQKENI, per germline. V was clipped by 5 bases and J by 3 bases; unmatched bases: 9. CDR3 DNA: TGTGCCAGCTCATCGGGACAGTTAGTCGACTATGGCTACACCTTC. Translating it yields CASSSGQLVDYGYTF.

This clone was counted once. This chain links TRBV5-1 with TRBJ2-3; the match to TRBD1 covers 7 bases. Germline-derived CDR1 and CDR2 are SGHRS and YFSETQ. CDR3 length: 15 residues. Trimming cost V 5 bases and J 2 bases; bases outside gene matches: 8. The CDR3 loop reads CASRSPGQTTDTQYF. The CDR3 region has the DNA TGCGCCAGCAGATCCCCGGGACAGACCACAGATACGCAGTATTTT.

The V call is TRBV7-8, the J call TRBJ2-4; 8 nucleotides align to TRBD1. Trimming at V came to 4 bases and at J to 6 bases, leaving 14 bases not matched to a gene. The CDR3 covers 17 residues. Germline assignment: CDR1 SGHVS and CDR2 FQNEAQ. CDR3 in DNA: TGTGCCAGCAGCTCCCCCCAGGACAGGGCTCACATAAACATTCAGTACTTC. It yields the protein CASSSPQDRAHINIQYF.

This chain uses TRBV6-5 with TRBJ2-4; TRBD1 might be the D (6 bases). From germline, CDR1 is MNHEY and CDR2 SVGAGI. Trimming pared 6 bases from V and 2 bases from J, leaving 14 bases between. This CDR3 is 15 amino acids long. In DNA, the CDR3 is TGTGCCAGCAGCCACAGGGTACAAACCAAAAACATTCAGTACTTC. This sequence encodes CASSHRVQTKNIQYF.

The V and J genes are TRBV6-1 and TRBJ2-1; D is unclear. This CDR3 is built from 15 residues. Deletions cut 3 bases from V and 9 bases from J, with 18 bases between. Germline V gene sequence: CDR1 MNHNS, CDR2 SASEGT. CDR3 nucleotide sequence: TGTGCCAGCAGTGAGTCACAGCCGGAAGGCATTGAGCAGTTCTTC. It yields the protein CASSESQPEGIEQFF.

V and J are TRBV9 and TRBJ2-1; TRBD2 agrees at 8 bases. Losses at the gene ends were 0 bases for V and 8 bases for J; bases not matched to a gene: 10. Germline lookup yields CDR1 SGDLS and CDR2 YYNGEE. CDR3 length: 16 residues. CDR3 in DNA: TGTGCCAGCAGCGTAGGACTGAGCGGGAGAAGTGATGAGCAGTTCTTC. As protein: CASSVGLSGRSDEQFF. The full variable domain, with the rest looked up from reference TRBV9 and TRBJ2-1, is DSGVTQTPKHLITATGQRVTLRCSPRSGDLSVYWYQQSLDQGLQFLIQYYNGEERAKGNILERFSAQQFPDLHSELNLSSLELGDSALYFCASSVGLSGRSDEQFFGPGTRLTVL.

As to this clone: Other nucleotide sequences in the sample specify the same CDR3. Here the CDR3 DNA reads TGCGCCAGCAGCTTGGGGACAGGTGGAAACACCATATATTTT. It codes for CASSLGTGGNTIYF. The chain combines TRBV5-1 with TRBJ1-3; 7 bases line up with TRBD1. CDR3 length: 14 amino acids. Germline loops: CDR1 SGHRS, CDR2 YFSETQ. J gave up 3 bases and V 0 bases, and 0 bases lay outside the gene matches.

The CDR3 loop is CASSLDRSYNEQFF. The CDR3 DNA follows: TGCGCCAGCAGCTTGGACAGATCCTACAATGAGCAGTTCTTC. The rearrangement joins TRBV5-1 to TRBJ2-1, with unresolved D. The CDR3 has 14 amino acids. The germline V gene has CDR1 SGHRS and CDR2 YFSETQ. V was pared by 0 bases and J by 1 base, with 5 bases between.